Reported below is one T cell receptor beta chain. Its antigen remains undetermined. The input lacks base qualities; no much larger clone sits a single base away. For CDR1 and CDR2, the germline V gene lists SGHAT and FQNNGV. The germline V and J ends show losses of 4 bases and 13 bases respectively, and no gene match explains 3 bases of the junction. Including cysteine and phenylalanine, the CDR3 has 11 amino acids. Kept here is only the CDR3 DNA, which spans 33 bases and is read in frame from base 1. The data stem from a study of CD8 T cells in ankylosing spondylitis (dated by TCRdb to about 2017). Looking at the study overall: The study set out to find disease-linked TCR variants by profiling T cell receptor beta repertoires in ankylosing spondylitis patients and healthy donors. The whole study cohort included 108 healthy donors and some 27 ankylosing spondylitis patients. Peripheral blood samples were taken, and synovial fluid was additionally collected from ankylosing spondylitis patients. Overall study results and their limits: A CD8+ phenotype was shown by the disease-linked clones, which were found at relatively low frequencies in peripheral blood. A TCR beta motif made up of eight or nine highly homologous amino acid variants appeared to be characteristic of blood from ankylosing spondylitis patients. Some TCR beta motif variants had previously been reported in synovial fluid and blood of reactive arthritis patients, which suggested common disease-initiation mechanisms. The disease-linked clones were reported to be significantly enriched in matched synovial fluid samples from ankylosing spondylitis patients.

These reads were obtained on an Illumina HiSeq 2500. Quantitative 5'-RACE with molecular barcodes was used to prepare TCR beta libraries. Processing in the source paper ran as follows. A new computational method based on a probabilistic model of VDJ rearrangement was used to identify disease-linked TCR variants. The public reads were reanalyzed by TCRdb: fastp trimming at Q25, MiXCR alignment, in-frame beta chains only. Under each unique CDR3 protein, matching rows form one entry showing the most common genes and DNA. V and J calls and clone size were set by TCRdb, not the authors. This sample gives about 340,000 distinct CDR3 sequences in total; 20% to 25% of them show up just once. The ten top clones hold under 15% of the sample.

The receptor was derived from a male donor with ankylosing spondylitis or in good health (not recorded which). The chain employs TRBV11-2 and TRBJ2-1; TRBD1 fits 8 bases in the junction. Specimen: blood, either unsorted or a sorted T cell fraction (not recorded which). The CDR3 protein is CASSSQGAQFF. The nucleotide sequence is TGTGCCAGCAGCTCTCAGGGGGCCCAGTTCTTC. Outside the CDR3, residues come from the reference TRBV11-2 and TRBJ2-1 proteins, so the full variable domain is: EAGVAQSPRYKIIEKRQSVAFWCNPISGHATLYWYQQILGQGPKLLIQFQNNGVVDDSQLPKDRFSAERLKGVDSTLKIQPAKLEDSAVYLCASSSQGAQFFGPGTRLTVL.